These 26 T cell receptor beta chains were all obtained from the same sample, sequenced in a study of shared clonotypes between healthy human individuals. Assay used: immunoSEQ multiplex PCR; TCRdb lists only in-frame clones, some missing. The sample contains about 980,000 clones, approximately 80% of which appear only once. Sample: memory CD4+ T cells sorted from blood. Subset of the sample: CD45RA-negative fraction. These receptor sequences come from a man between 18 and 35 years old in good health.

V usage is TRBV5-4 and J usage is TRBJ1-2; 8 bases are shared with TRBD1. This CDR3 is 14 amino acids long. CDR1 and CDR2 (germline): SGHNT, YYREEE (reference sequence). Trimming at V came to 0 bases and at J to 4 bases, leaving 2 bases not matched to a gene. The CDR3 DNA follows: TGTGCCAGCAGCTTGGAGGACAGGGCCTATGGCTACACCTTC. Residues: CASSLEDRAYGYTF.

The rearrangement links TRBV9 to TRBJ1-2; D possibly corresponds to TRBD1 (6 bases). V lost 0 bases and J 0 bases, leaving 9 bases between the germline ends. The CDR3 is 15 amino acids. The germline gives CDR1 SGDLS, CDR2 YYNGEE. The CDR3 nucleotides read TGTGCCAGCAGCGTAGAACCAGGGGCTAACTATGGCTACACCTTC. Its translation is CASSVEPGANYGYTF.

The rearrangement links TRBV7-2 to TRBJ1-1; tentative D call: TRBD1 (5 bases). V lost 6 bases, J lost 1 base, and 12 bases lay in between. The CDR3 length is 14 residues. Looked up from germline, CDR1 is SGHTA and CDR2 is FQGNSA. CDR3 in amino acids: CASSFSTGNTEAFF. The CDR3 DNA is TGTGCCAGCAGTTTTTCTACAGGGAACACTGAAGCTTTCTTT.

The chain has TRBV4-2 and TRBJ1-1, with D possibly being TRBD1 (5 bases). CDR1 and CDR2 (germline): LGHNA, YNFKEQ. V lost 0 bases to trimming and J lost 5 bases, with 19 bases between them. This CDR3 has 17 amino acids. This CDR3 reads CASSQEWGTGPRTEAFF. In DNA form, the CDR3 reads TGTGCCAGCAGCCAAGAGTGGGGCACAGGTCCAAGAACTGAAGCTTTCTTT.

The chain employs TRBV4-1 and TRBJ2-7, with a weak D call TRBD1 (6 bases). Germline V CDR1 and CDR2: MGHRA, YSYEKL. The CDR3 is 17 residues long. V was cut by 3 bases and J by 3 bases, with 21 bases left in between. CDR3 sequence reads: CASSHPTGSGNSYEQYF. The CDR3 coding sequence is TGCGCCAGCAGCCACCCTACAGGGTCGGGTAATAGCTACGAGCAGTACTTC.

The V and J genes are TRBV7-9 and TRBJ2-7; 9 nucleotides align to TRBD1. The CDR3 runs to 16 residues. The junction had 9 bases not matched to a gene; V was cut back by 3 bases and J by 3 bases. The germline V gene has CDR1 SEHNR and CDR2 FQNEAQ (reference sequence). The CDR3 bases are TGTGCCAGCAGCTTGGATCCGGGACAGGGTCGCTACGAGCAGTACTTC. Translated, it gives CASSLDPGQGRYEQYF.

This clone was recorded a few times. The chain combines TRBV11-2 with TRBJ2-5, with a possible D match to TRBD2 (5 bases). Looked up from germline, CDR1 is SGHAT and CDR2 is FQNNGV. V was cut by 5 bases and J by 5 bases, with 12 bases left in between. The CDR3 covers 13 residues. The CDR3: CASSTTTGETQYF. The CDR3 coding sequence is TGTGCCAGCAGCACGACTACGGGCGAGACCCAGTACTTC.

The chain combines TRBV19 with TRBJ1-2, with 8 positions matching TRBD1. Germline trimming cut 11 bases from V and 5 bases from J; bases unmatched to any gene: 10. Germline assignment: CDR1 LNHDA and CDR2 SQIVND (reference sequence). CDR3 length: 13 amino acids. The CDR3 protein is CAAVGQGPYGYTF. The CDR3 DNA reads as TGTGCCGCAGTCGGACAGGGCCCTTATGGCTACACCTTC.

The V and J genes are TRBV7-8 and TRBJ2-7; 8 positions agree with TRBD2. J was trimmed by 5 bases and V by 2 bases; bases with no gene match: 5. Germline V CDR1 and CDR2: SGHVS, FQNEAQ. The CDR3 is made up of 14 amino acids. CDR3 sequence reads: CASSLREGLDEQYF. Here the CDR3 DNA reads TGTGCCAGCAGCTTACGGGAGGGCCTTGACGAGCAGTACTTC.

The chain recombines TRBV5-6 with TRBJ1-1; possibly TRBD1 for D (5 bases). Trimming took off 4 bases at V and 7 bases at J, with 20 bases between the two ends. CDR1 is SGHDT, CDR2 YYEEEE, per germline. The CDR3 spans 15 residues. DNA for the CDR3: TGTGCCAGCAGCCCTGGGGGGTTGTCCGCCATTGAAGCTTTCTTT. This sequence encodes CASSPGGLSAIEAFF.

The chain carries TRBV5-1 and TRBJ2-3; unclear D gene. Germline CDR1 reads SGHRS; CDR2 reads YFSETQ. Trimming took 0 bases from V and 7 from J, leaving 15 bases between them. The CDR3 covers 15 residues. Written as DNA, the CDR3 is TGCGCCAGCAGCTTGGAATGGTCTGTTAAAAATACGCAGTATTTT. This translates into CASSLEWSVKNTQYF.

This clone showed up just a few times. The CDR3 is CASSEQINQPQHF. As DNA, the CDR3 is TGTGCCAGCAGTGAACAGATCAATCAGCCCCAGCATTTT. The J gene is TRBJ1-5, the V gene TRBV6-4; the D is unclear. The length of the CDR3 is 13 residues. The ends were cut back, 3 bases at V and 3 bases at J, with 6 bases in the middle. Germline-derived CDR1 and CDR2 are MRHNA and SNTAGT.

The V and J genes are TRBV6-5 and TRBJ1-5; maybe TRBD1 (5 bases). V dropped 6 bases and J dropped 2 bases, with 11 bases sitting between them. This CDR3 is built from 14 residues. Per germline, CDR1 MNHEY and CDR2 SVGAGI. CDR3 sequence (DNA): TGTGCCAGCAGCCCAGGGAAGGGCAATCAGCCCCAGCATTTT. Its translation is CASSPGKGNQPQHF.

This clone was seen a single time. The V gene is TRBV5-1, the J gene TRBJ1-3, with TRBD1 matching over 9 bases. V lost 5 bases, J lost 0 bases, and 12 bases stayed unmatched. Per germline, CDR1 SGHRS and CDR2 YFSETQ. The CDR3 has 18 amino acids. The chain's CDR3 is CASSYSGQGRTSGNTIYF. The CDR3 region has the DNA TGCGCCAGCAGTTACTCTGGACAGGGGAGAACCTCTGGAAACACCATATATTTT.

V and J are TRBV27 and TRBJ2-3; maybe TRBD1 (7 bases). The CDR3 extends over 14 amino acids. Between the trimmed V and J ends, which lost 6 bases and 2 bases, there was a span of 12 bases. In germline, CDR1 is MNHEY, CDR2 SMNVEV (reference sequence). CDR3 residues: CASSGGQHTDTQYF. In DNA form, the CDR3 reads TGTGCCAGCAGCGGGGGACAGCACACAGATACGCAGTATTTT.

The chain uses TRBV10-1 and TRBJ1-3; TRBD1 is a possible D gene (5 bases). The CDR3 is 15 amino acids. Germline V CDR1 and CDR2: WNHNN, SYGVQD (reference sequence). V shed 2 bases and J shed 4 bases, with 12 bases lying between them. The CDR3 DNA is TGCGCCAGCAGTGAGGCTAGGGGTAGGGGAAACACCATATATTTT. The encoded protein is CASSEARGRGNTIYF.

The rearrangement joins TRBV5-1 to TRBJ2-3; D ambiguous. Germline lookup yields CDR1 SGHRS and CDR2 YFSETQ. There are 16 residues in the CDR3. Trimming took off 3 bases at V and 4 bases at J, with 18 bases between the two ends. Here the CDR3 DNA reads TGCGCCAGCAGCTGGTCGGCATTGGTGATTCCAGATACGCAGTATTTT. Its translation is CASSWSALVIPDTQYF.

In this sample, this clone turned up a few times. The chain links TRBV16 to TRBJ1-5; maybe TRBD1 (5 bases). Germline V gene lookup returns CDR1 KGHSY and CDR2 FQNENV. The CDR3 consists of 14 residues. The V end lost 5 bases, the J end lost 4 bases, and 12 bases lay between the germline ends. The CDR3 loop is CASSEGAKNQPQHF. The DNA of the CDR3 is TGTGCCAGCAGCGAAGGGGCGAAAAATCAGCCCCAGCATTTT.

This chain links TRBV21-1 with TRBJ1-3. TRBV21-1 is labeled a pseudogene. The CDR3 spans 16 residues. The CDR3 DNA reads as TGTGCCAGCAGAAGGACGCTACAACACGCACGAAACACCATATATTTT. Its translation: CASRRTLQHARNTIYF.

The chain employs TRBV6-1 and TRBJ1-6; the D is unclear. V lost 8 bases, J lost 7 bases, and 12 bases lay in between. CDR3 length: 13 amino acids. Germline assignment: CDR1 MNHNS and CDR2 SASEGT. Here the CDR3 reads CASLYEGNSPLHF. CDR3 nucleotide sequence: TGTGCCAGCCTGTATGAAGGCAATTCACCCCTCCACTTT.

This rearrangement joins TRBV30 to TRBJ1-2, with D possibly matching TRBD1 (6 bases). The CDR3 covers 13 residues. The germline V gene encodes CDR1 GTSNPN and CDR2 SVGIG (reference sequence). V lost 3 bases and J lost 8, with 16 bases in between. The CDR3 reads CAWRYLGARGYTF. The CDR3 DNA reads TGTGCCTGGAGATATTTGGGGGCGCGGGGCTACACCTTC.

This clone has more than one count but fewer than ten. The gene calls are TRBV21-1 and TRBJ1-2. TRBV21-1 is given as a pseudogene. The CDR3 sequence is 14 residues long. As DNA, the CDR3 is TGTGCCAGCAGCAAATTGGGGATGAACTATGGCTACACCTTC. Translation: CASSKLGMNYGYTF.

This chain links TRBV4-3 with TRBJ2-7; TRBD2 aligns across 8 bases. Trimming at V came to 11 bases and at J to 0 bases, leaving 12 bases not matched to a gene. This CDR3 comprises 15 residues. CDR1 is LGHNA, CDR2 YSLEER, per germline. CDR3 sequence: CARINSGGYSYEQYF. CDR3 DNA sequence: TGCGCCCGGATAAATTCGGGGGGGTACTCCTACGAGCAGTACTTC.

This sequence joins TRBV5-8 and TRBJ2-4; 9 positions match TRBD1. Per the germline V gene, CDR1 is SGHTS and CDR2 is YDEGEE. The CDR3 sequence is 16 residues long. The junction had 9 bases not matched to a gene; V was cut back by 4 bases and J by 4 bases. The CDR3 sequence is CASSPFLGQGKNIQYF. The CDR3 nucleotides are TGTGCCAGCAGCCCCTTCCTAGGACAGGGGAAAAACATTCAGTACTTC.

The chain carries TRBV6-6 and TRBJ1-4; 8 positions agree with TRBD1. V dropped 6 bases and J dropped 6; count of bases not matched to a gene: 9. The CDR3 extends over 15 amino acids. Germline loops: CDR1 MNHNY, CDR2 SVGAGI (reference sequence). CDR3: CASRPGTGYHEKLFF. CDR3 nucleotide sequence: TGTGCCAGCAGACCCGGGACAGGATACCATGAAAAACTGTTTTTT.

The chain joins TRBV5-6 to TRBJ1-1; 10 bases fit TRBD1. V gave up 1 base and J gave up 5 bases; unmatched junction bases: 2. The length of the CDR3 is 14 residues. CDR1 and CDR2 (germline): SGHDT, YYEEEE. Written as DNA, the CDR3 is TGTGCCAGCAGCTTGCGGACAGGGGGAACTGAAGCTTTCTTT. Amino acids: CASSLRTGGTEAFF.